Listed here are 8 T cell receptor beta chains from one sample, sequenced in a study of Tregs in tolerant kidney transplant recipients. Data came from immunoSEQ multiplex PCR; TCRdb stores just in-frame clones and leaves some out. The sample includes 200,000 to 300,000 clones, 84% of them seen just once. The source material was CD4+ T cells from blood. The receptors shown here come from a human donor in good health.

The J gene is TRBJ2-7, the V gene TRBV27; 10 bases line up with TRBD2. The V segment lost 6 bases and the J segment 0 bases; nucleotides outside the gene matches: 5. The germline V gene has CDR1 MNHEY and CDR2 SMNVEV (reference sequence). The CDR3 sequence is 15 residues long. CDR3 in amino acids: CASRLAGRSSYEQYF. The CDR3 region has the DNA TGTGCCAGCAGACTAGCGGGACGCAGCTCCTACGAGCAGTACTTC.

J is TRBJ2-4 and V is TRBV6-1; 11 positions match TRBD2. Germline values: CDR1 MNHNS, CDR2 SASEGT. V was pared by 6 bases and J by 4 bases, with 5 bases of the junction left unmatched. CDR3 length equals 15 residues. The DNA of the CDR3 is TGTGCCAGCAGATCGGGACTAGCGGCTAAAAACATTCAGTACTTC. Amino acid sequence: CASRSGLAAKNIQYF.

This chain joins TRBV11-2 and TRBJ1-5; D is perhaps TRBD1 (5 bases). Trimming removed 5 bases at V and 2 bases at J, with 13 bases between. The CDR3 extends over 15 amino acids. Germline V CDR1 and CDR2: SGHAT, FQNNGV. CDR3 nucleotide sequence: TGTGCCAGCAGCCCCATGGGGGTGGGCAATCAGCCCCAGCATTTT. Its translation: CASSPMGVGNQPQHF.

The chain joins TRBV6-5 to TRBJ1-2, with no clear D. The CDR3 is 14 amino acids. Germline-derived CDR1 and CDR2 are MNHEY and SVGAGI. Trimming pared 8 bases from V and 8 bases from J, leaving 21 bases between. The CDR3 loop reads CASAVGDLLGGYTF. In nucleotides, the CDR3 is TGTGCCAGCGCTGTCGGGGATCTATTAGGCGGCTACACCTTC.

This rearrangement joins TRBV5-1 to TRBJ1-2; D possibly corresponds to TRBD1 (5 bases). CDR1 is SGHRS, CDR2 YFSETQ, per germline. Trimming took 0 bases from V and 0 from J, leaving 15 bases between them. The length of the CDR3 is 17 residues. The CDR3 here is CASSLAAGRNTNYGYTF. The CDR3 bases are TGCGCCAGCAGCTTGGCTGCAGGGCGGAATACTAACTATGGCTACACCTTC. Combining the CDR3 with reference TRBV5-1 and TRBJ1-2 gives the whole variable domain KAGVTQTPRYLIKTRGQQVTLSCSPISGHRSVSWYQQTPGQGLQFLFEYFSETQRNKGNFPGRFSGRQFSNSRSEMNVSTLELGDSALYLCASSLAAGRNTNYGYTFGSGTRLTVV.

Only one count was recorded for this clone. The CDR3 loop reads CASSLGGPADTQYF. CDR3 coding DNA: TGTGCCAGCAGCCTGGGGGGGCCCGCAGATACGCAGTATTTT. The chain employs TRBV5-5 and TRBJ2-3; possibly TRBD2 for D (7 bases). This CDR3 spans 14 amino acids. CDR1 SGHKS and CDR2 YYEKEE come from the germline V gene (reference sequence). The ends were cut back, 4 bases at V and 4 bases at J, with 13 bases in the middle.

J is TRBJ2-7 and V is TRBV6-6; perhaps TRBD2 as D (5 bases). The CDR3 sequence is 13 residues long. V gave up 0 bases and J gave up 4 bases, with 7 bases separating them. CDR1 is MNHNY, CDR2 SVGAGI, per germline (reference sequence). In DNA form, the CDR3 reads TGTGCCAGCAGTTACTCGACGGGGTACGAGCAGTACTTC. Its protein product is CASSYSTGYEQYF.

CDR3 amino acids: CASSRNSRSNQPQHF. The CDR3 DNA reads as TGTGCCAGCAGCAGGAATTCCCGGAGCAATCAGCCCCAGCATTTT. V gene TRBV2 combines with J gene TRBJ1-5; no clear D. This CDR3 has 15 residues. CDR1 is SNHLY, CDR2 FYNNEI, per germline. V lost 6 bases to trimming and J lost 1 base, with 13 bases between them. Filled out from reference TRBV2 and TRBJ1-5, the complete variable domain reads EPEVTQTPSHQVTQMGQEVILRCVPISNHLYFYWYRQILGQKVEFLVSFYNNEISEKSEIFDDQFSVERPDGSNFTLKIRSTKLEDSAMYFCASSRNSRSNQPQHFGDGTRLSIL.